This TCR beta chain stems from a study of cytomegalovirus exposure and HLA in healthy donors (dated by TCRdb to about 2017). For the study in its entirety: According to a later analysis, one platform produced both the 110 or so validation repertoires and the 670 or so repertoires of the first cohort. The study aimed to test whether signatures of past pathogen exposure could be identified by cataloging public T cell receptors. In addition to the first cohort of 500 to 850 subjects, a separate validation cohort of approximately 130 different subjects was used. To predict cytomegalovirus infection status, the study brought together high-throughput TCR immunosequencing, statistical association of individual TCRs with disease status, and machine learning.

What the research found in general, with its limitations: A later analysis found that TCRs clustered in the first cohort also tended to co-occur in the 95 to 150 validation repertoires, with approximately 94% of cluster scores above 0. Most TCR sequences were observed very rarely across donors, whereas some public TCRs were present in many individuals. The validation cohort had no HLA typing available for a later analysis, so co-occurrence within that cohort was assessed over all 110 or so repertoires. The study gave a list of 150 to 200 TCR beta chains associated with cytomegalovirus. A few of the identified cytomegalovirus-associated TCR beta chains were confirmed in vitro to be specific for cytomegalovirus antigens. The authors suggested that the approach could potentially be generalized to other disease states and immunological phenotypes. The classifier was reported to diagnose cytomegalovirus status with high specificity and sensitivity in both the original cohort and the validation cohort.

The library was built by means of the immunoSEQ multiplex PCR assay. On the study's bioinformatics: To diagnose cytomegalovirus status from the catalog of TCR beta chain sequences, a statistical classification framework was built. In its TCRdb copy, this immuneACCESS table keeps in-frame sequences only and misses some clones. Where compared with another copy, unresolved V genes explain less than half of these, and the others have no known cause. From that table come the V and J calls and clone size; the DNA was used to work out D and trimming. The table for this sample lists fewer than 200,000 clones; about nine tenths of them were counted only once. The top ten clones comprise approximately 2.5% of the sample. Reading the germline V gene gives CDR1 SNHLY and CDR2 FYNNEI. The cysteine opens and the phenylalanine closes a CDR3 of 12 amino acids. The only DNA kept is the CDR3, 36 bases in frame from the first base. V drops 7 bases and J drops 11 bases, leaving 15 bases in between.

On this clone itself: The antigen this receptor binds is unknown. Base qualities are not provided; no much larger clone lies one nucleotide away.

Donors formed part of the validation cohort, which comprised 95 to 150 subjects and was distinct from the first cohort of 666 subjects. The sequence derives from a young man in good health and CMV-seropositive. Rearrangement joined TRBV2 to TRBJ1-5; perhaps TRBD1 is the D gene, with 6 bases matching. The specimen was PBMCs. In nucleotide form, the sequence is TGTGCCAGCACCCTGGGGGGGACATCCCAGCATTTT. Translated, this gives CASTLGGTSQHF. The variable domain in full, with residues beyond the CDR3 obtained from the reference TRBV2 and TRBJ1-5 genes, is EPEVTQTPSHQVTQMGQEVILRCVPISNHLYFYWYRQILGQKVEFLVSFYNNEISEKSEIFDDQFSVERPDGSNFTLKIRSTKLEDSAMYFCASTLGGTSQHFGDGTRLSIL.